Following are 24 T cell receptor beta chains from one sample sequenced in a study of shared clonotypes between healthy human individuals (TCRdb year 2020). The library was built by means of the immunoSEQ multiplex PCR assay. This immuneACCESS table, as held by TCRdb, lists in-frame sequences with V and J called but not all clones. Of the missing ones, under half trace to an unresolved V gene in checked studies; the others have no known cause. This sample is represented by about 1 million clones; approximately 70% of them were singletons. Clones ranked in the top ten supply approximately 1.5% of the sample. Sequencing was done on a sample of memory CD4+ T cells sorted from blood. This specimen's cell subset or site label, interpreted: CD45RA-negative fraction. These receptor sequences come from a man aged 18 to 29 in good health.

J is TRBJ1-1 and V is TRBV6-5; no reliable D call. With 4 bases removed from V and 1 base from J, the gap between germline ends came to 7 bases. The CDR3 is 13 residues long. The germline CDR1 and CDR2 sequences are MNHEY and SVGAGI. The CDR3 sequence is CASSSEGNTEAFF. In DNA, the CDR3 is TGTGCCAGCAGTTCCGAGGGGAACACTGAAGCTTTCTTT.

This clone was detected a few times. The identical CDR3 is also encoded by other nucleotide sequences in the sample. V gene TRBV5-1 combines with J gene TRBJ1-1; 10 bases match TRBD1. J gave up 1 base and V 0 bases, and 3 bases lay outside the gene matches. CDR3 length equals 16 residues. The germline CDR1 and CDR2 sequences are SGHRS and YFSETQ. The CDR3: CASSLEGQGKNTEAFF. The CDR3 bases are TGCGCCAGCAGCTTGGAGGGACAGGGGAAGAACACTGAAGCTTTCTTT.

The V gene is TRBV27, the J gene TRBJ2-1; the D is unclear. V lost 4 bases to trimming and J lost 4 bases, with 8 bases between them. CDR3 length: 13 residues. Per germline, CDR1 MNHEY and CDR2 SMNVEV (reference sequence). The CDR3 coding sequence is TGTGCCAGCAGTTACGGGCAGTACAATGAGCAGTTCTTC. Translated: CASSYGQYNEQFF.

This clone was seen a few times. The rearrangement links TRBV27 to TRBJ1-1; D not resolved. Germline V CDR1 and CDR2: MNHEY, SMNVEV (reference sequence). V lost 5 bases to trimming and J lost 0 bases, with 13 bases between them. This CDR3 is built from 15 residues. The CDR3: CASSNRPTVNTEAFF. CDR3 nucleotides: TGTGCCAGCAGTAACCGGCCTACAGTGAACACTGAAGCTTTCTTT.

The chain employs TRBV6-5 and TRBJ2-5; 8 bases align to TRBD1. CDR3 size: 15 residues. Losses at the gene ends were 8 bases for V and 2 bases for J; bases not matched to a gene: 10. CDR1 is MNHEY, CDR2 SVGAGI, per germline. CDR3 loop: CASPFPTGAQETQYF. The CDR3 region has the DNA TGTGCCAGCCCTTTTCCGACAGGGGCACAAGAGACCCAGTACTTC.

CDR3 nucleotides: TGTGCCAGCAGCCGCGTCCTTACAGATACGCAGTATTTT. Encoded protein: CASSRVLTDTQYF. The chain employs TRBV11-2 and TRBJ2-3; D not certain. The CDR3 spans 13 residues. Germline V lookup: CDR1 SGHAT, CDR2 FQNNGV. Trimming pared 5 bases from V and 3 bases from J, leaving 9 bases between.

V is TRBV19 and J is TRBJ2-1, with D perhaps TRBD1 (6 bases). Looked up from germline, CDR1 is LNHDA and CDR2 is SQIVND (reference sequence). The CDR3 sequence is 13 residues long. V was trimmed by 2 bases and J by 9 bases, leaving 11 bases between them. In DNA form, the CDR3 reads TGTGCCAGTAGTATAACAGGGTTTGCTGAGCAGTTCTTC. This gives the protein CASSITGFAEQFF. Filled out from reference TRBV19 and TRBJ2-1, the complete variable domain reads DGGITQSPKYLFRKEGQNVTLSCEQNLNHDAMYWYRQDPGQGLRLIYYSQIVNDFQKGDIAEGYSVSREKKESFPLTVTSAQKNPTAFYLCASSITGFAEQFFGPGTRLTVL.

CDR3 protein: CASSYSGTGSRTQYF. CDR3 sequence (DNA): TGTGCCAGCAGTTACTCCGGGACAGGGTCTCGTACGCAGTATTTT. This chain links TRBV6-5 with TRBJ2-3, with 9 bases identical to TRBD1. V dropped 0 bases and J dropped 8; count of bases not matched to a gene: 6. CDR3 length: 15 amino acids. In germline, CDR1 is MNHEY, CDR2 SVGAGI.

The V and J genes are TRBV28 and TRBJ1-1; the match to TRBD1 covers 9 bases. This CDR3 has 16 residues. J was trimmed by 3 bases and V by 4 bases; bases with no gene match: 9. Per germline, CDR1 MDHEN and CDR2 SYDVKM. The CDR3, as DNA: TGTGCCAGCAGTTCGAGAGACAGGGGGTTTCACACTGAAGCTTTCTTT. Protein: CASSSRDRGFHTEAFF.

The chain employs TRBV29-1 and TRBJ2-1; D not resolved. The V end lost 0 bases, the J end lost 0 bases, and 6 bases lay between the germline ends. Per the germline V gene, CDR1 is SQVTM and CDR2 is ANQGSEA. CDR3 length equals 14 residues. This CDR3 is CSVEDPRSYNEQFF. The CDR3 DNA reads TGCAGCGTTGAAGATCCCCGCTCCTACAATGAGCAGTTCTTC.

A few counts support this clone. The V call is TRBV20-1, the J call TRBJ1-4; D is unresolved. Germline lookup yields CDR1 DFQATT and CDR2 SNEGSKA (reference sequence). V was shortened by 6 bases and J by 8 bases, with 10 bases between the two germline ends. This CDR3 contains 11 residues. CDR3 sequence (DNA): TGCAGTGCCGTCTACCGGGAAAAACTGTTTTTT. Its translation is CSAVYREKLFF.

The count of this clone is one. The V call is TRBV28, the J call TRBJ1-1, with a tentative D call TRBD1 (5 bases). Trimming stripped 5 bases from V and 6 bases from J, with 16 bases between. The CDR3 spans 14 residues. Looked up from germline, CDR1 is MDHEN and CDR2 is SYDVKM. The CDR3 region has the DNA TGTGCCAGCAGTCCTGGGACCCTAGCATCTGAAGCTTTCTTT. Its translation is CASSPGTLASEAFF.

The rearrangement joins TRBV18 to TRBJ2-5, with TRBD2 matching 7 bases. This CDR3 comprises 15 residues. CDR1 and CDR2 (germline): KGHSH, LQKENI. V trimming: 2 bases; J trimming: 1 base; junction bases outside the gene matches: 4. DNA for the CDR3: TGTGCCAGCTCACCATACGGGGGGTCCCAAGAGACCCAGTACTTC. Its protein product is CASSPYGGSQETQYF.

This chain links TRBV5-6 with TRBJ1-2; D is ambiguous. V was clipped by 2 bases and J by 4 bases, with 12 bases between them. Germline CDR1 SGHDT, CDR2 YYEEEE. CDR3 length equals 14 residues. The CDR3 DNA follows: TGTGCCAGCAGCTTAGTAAGGACTGCCTATGGCTACACCTTC. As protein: CASSLVRTAYGYTF.

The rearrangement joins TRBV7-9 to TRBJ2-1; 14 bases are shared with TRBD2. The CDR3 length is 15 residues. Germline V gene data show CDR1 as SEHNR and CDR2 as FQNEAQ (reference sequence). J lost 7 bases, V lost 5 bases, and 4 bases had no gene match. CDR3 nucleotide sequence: TGTGCCAGCAGCAAGACTAGCGGGGGGGCAAATGAGCAGTTCTTC. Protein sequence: CASSKTSGGANEQFF.

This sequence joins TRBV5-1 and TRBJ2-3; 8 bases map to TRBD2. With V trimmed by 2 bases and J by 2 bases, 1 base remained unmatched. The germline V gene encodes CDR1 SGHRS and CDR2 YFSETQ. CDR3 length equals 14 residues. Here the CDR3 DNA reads TGCGCCAGCAGCTTTAGCGGGGCCACAGATACGCAGTATTTT. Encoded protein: CASSFSGATDTQYF.

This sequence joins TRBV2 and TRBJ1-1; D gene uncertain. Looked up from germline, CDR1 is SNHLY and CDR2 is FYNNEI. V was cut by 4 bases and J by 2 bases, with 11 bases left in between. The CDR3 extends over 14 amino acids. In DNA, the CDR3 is TGTGCCAGCAGTGCGGACGGAGTTAACACTGAAGCTTTCTTT. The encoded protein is CASSADGVNTEAFF.

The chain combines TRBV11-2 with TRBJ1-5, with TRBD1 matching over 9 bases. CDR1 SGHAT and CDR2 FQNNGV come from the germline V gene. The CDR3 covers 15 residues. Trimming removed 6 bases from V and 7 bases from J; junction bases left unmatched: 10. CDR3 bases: TGTGCCAGCAGTAGAACTACAGGGGGCGGGCAGCCCCAGCATTTT. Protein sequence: CASSRTTGGGQPQHF.

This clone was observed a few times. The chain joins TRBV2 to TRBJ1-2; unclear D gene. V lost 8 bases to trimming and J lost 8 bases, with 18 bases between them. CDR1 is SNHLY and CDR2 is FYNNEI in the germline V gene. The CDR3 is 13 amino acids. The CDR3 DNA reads TGTGCCAGCCGATTTACAGCGGACGGGGGCTACACCTTC. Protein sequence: CASRFTADGGYTF. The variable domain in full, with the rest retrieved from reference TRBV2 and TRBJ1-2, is EPEVTQTPSHQVTQMGQEVILRCVPISNHLYFYWYRQILGQKVEFLVSFYNNEISEKSEIFDDQFSVERPDGSNFTLKIRSTKLEDSAMYFCASRFTADGGYTFGSGTRLTVV.

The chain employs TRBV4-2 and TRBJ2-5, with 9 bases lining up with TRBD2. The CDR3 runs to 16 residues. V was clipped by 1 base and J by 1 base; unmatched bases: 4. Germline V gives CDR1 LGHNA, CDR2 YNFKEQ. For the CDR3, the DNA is TGTGCCAGCAGCCAAGTGAAAGCGGGGGGCCAAGAGACCCAGTACTTC. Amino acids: CASSQVKAGGQETQYF.

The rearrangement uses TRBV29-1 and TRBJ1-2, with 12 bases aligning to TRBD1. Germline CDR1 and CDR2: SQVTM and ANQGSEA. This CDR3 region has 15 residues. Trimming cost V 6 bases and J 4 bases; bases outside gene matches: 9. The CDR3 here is CSVRPGTGGAYGYTF. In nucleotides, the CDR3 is TGCAGCGTCCGCCCCGGGACAGGGGGCGCCTATGGCTACACCTTC.

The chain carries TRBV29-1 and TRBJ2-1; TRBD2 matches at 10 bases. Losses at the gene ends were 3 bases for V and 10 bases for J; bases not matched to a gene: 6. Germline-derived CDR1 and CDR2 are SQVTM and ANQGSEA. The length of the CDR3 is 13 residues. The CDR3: CSVERTSGTEQFF. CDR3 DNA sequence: TGCAGCGTTGAGAGGACTAGCGGAACCGAGCAGTTCTTC.

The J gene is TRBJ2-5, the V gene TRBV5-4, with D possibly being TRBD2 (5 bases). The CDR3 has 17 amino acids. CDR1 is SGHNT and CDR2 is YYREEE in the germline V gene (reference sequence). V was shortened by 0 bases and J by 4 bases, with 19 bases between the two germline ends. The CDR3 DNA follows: TGTGCCAGCAGCTTGGCCGCGCGGGCAATGCAACTAGAGACCCAGTACTTC. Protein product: CASSLAARAMQLETQYF.

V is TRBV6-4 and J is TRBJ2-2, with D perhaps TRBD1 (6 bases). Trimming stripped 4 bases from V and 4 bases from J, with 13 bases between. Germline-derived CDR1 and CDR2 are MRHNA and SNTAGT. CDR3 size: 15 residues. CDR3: CASSVGGTSTGELFF. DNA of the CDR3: TGTGCCAGCAGTGTTGGTGGGACAAGCACCGGGGAGCTGTTTTTT.